This T cell receptor beta chain was sequenced for a study of shared clonotypes between healthy human individuals. Study context: In total, the donors were a couple of women and a few men aged 18 to 49.

TCRdb's table, derived via immunoSEQ multiplex PCR, lists solely in-frame clones and lacks some. The repertoire holds roughly 1,800,000 clones, with approximately 94% as singletons. CD45RO-negative cells were positively selected for CCR7, leaving out terminally differentiated effector memory CD45RA+ cells. The germline V and J ends were trimmed by 1 base and 10 bases, with 19 bases remaining between them. The CDR3 consists of 16 residues. The V gene's germline CDR1 is SNHLY and CDR2 FYNNEI. This clone was detected once. J is TRBJ1-4 and V is TRBV2, with D possibly TRBD1 on 6 matching bases. This clonotype originated in a man aged 18 to 30 in good health. The sample comprised naive CD8+ T cells sorted from blood. In nucleotides, the CDR3 is TGTGCCAGCAGTGAAGAGGGGGTAGAGGACGTGGGAAAACTGTTTTTT. Translated: CASSEEGVEDVGKLFF.